This TCR beta chain was profiled in a study of blood T cell repertoires in COVID-19. The germline V gene encodes CDR1 SGHRS and CDR2 YFSETQ. Between the trimmed V and J ends, which lost 3 bases and 8 bases, there was a span of 11 bases. The CDR3 runs 13 residues. This clone has just one count. Method: immunoSEQ multiplex PCR; TCRdb's copy keeps in-frame clones and lacks some. The sample lists 100,000 or so clones; 84% were seen once. The sequence was collected from a man in his sixties or seventies with active or convalescent COVID-19. J is TRBJ2-2 and V is TRBV5-1; D is perhaps TRBD2 (7 bases). Sequenced: peripheral blood. The CDR3 sequence is CASSSGGQGELFF. CDR3 in DNA: TGCGCCAGCAGCTCCGGGGGGCAGGGGGAGCTGTTTTTT.